The 5 T cell receptor beta chains presented below share a single source sample, sequenced in a study of T-cell reconstitution after alpha-beta-depleted transplantation in children (dated by TCRdb to the mid-2010s). Library construction relied on PCR. For sequencing, an Illumina HiSeq 2500 was employed. TCR libraries were prepared with molecular barcoding, using unique molecular identifiers to normalize TCRbeta repertoire quantification. TCRdb cleaned the public reads at Q25 with fastp, built clones with MiXCR and kept in-frame beta chains. Rows are unified per CDR3 protein, each entry keeping the most common DNA and genes. In this sample the table shows hundreds of thousands of distinct CDR3 sequences, roughly 25% of which occur a single time. The top ten constitute roughly 2.6% of the sample. The sample's treatment or condition label is to be understood as: allogeneic hematopoietic cell transplantation with graft depleted of TCRalphabeta T cells and CD19 B cells.

The sample here was PBMCs, taken before TCRalphabeta/CD19-depleted stem cell transplant. Source of these receptors: a girl aged 2 to 10 with Fanconi anemia, due to receive a stem cell transplant.

This clonotype has at least ten counts. The chain links TRBV5-1 to TRBJ1-2, with D unresolved. V lost 4 bases and J 0 bases, leaving 10 bases between the germline ends. The CDR3 is made up of 14 amino acids. CDR1 is SGHRS and CDR2 is YFSETQ in the germline V gene. CDR3 amino acids: CASSQQTSNYGYTF. CDR3 nucleotide sequence: TGCGCCAGCAGCCAACAGACCTCTAACTATGGCTACACCTTC.

V gene TRBV5-4 combines with J gene TRBJ2-3; D possibly uses TRBD1 or TRBD2 (5 bases each). The CDR3 length is 16 residues. Germline V gives CDR1 SGHNT, CDR2 YYREEE (reference sequence). V lost 2 bases, J lost 4 bases, and 17 bases lay in between. In nucleotides, the CDR3 is TGTGCCAGCAGCTTCCGGGACGCCGTCGGCGCAGATACGCAGTATTTT. This encodes CASSFRDAVGADTQYF.

This clonotype was seen many times. This chain joins TRBV29-1 and TRBJ2-2; 9 bases fit TRBD1. Germline V gives CDR1 SQVTM, CDR2 ANQGSEA. The CDR3 is 16 amino acids. J was trimmed by 7 bases and V by 4 bases; bases with no gene match: 13. The CDR3, as DNA: TGCAGCGTTGTCACCACTTGGACAGGGGCCAGCGGGGAGCTGTTTTTT. As protein: CSVVTTWTGASGELFF.

This clonotype was recorded at least ten times. The V gene is TRBV6-1, the J gene TRBJ2-5, with 7 bases lining up with TRBD2. V trimming: 6 bases; J trimming: 1 base; junction bases outside the gene matches: 5. CDR3 length: 14 amino acids. Germline CDR1 and CDR2: MNHNS and SASEGT. This chain's CDR3 is CASSVSGLQETQYF. The CDR3 DNA is TGTGCCAGCAGCGTTAGCGGGCTCCAAGAGACCCAGTACTTC.

The chain has TRBV10-3 and TRBJ1-4; D gene uncertain. The germline V gene has CDR1 ENHRY and CDR2 SYGVKD. The CDR3 runs to 12 residues. V lost 5 bases, J lost 8 bases, and 9 bases lay in between. CDR3 DNA sequence: TGTGCCATCAGTCCAGGCTCCGAAAAACTGTTTTTT. Encoded protein: CAISPGSEKLFF.